One sample yielded the 32 T cell receptor beta chains listed below, sequenced in a study of blood T cells in healthy people across ages. A J-beta primer mix and a sample-barcoded 5' primer were used in a second PCR of about 6 to 12 cycles. TCRdb fed the 5' RACE reads into MiXCR, producing one record per CDR3 protein. The sample shows under 850,000 distinct CDR3 sequences, roughly 34% of them seen only once. The sequencing input was blood. These receptors were obtained from a man younger than 35 in good health.

In this sample, this clonotype turned up a few times. The chain is built from TRBV5-6 and TRBJ2-3, with 9 nucleotides matching TRBD2. Germline CDR1 SGHDT, CDR2 YYEEEE. CDR3 length: 14 residues. With V trimmed by 4 bases and J by 5 bases, 5 bases remained unmatched. The chain's CDR3 is CASSGGGAEDTQYF. The DNA for the CDR3 is TGTGCCAGCAGCGGCGGGGGGGCCGAAGATACGCAGTATTTT.

The V call is TRBV12-3 or TRBV12-4, the J call TRBJ1-6; possible D gene TRBD1, 6 bases. The CDR3 length is 15 residues. V was clipped by 4 bases and J by 2 bases, with 9 bases between them. As DNA, the CDR3 is TGTGCCAGCAGTTCCAGGACAGCCTATAATTCACCCCTCCACTTT. It translates to CASSSRTAYNSPLHF.

As regards this clonotype: This may arise from a read error, as a much more abundant clone is one base away. The chain carries TRBV28 and TRBJ2-4, with 10 bases matching TRBD1. Germline trimming cut 4 bases from V and 0 bases from J; bases unmatched to any gene: 9. The germline gives CDR1 MDHEN, CDR2 SYDVKM. The CDR3 is 18 residues long. CDR3 region: CASSWTGGGLPAKNIQYF. DNA of the CDR3: TGTGCCAGCAGTTGGACAGGGGGAGGTTTACCAGCCAAAAACATTCAGTACTTC.

This clonotype has only a few counts. The gene calls are TRBV3-1 and TRBJ1-2; unclear D gene. V lost 0 bases, J lost 4 bases, and 12 bases lay in between. The CDR3 spans 15 residues. CDR1 and CDR2 (germline): LGHDT, YNNKEL (reference sequence). The CDR3 sequence: CASSQDGVAAYGYTF. The CDR3, as DNA: TGTGCCAGCAGCCAAGATGGGGTGGCGGCCTATGGCTACACCTTC.

In this sample, this clonotype turned up a few times. This chain connects TRBV27 to TRBJ2-2, with D possibly being TRBD1 (6 bases). This CDR3 is 15 amino acids long. Germline values: CDR1 MNHEY, CDR2 SMNVEV (reference sequence). Trimming removed 3 bases at V and 2 bases at J, with 10 bases between. The CDR3 loop is CASSLGHPNTGELFF. The DNA of the CDR3 is TGTGCCAGCAGTTTGGGACACCCCAACACCGGGGAGCTGTTTTTT.

The sample holds one count of this clonotype. V is TRBV9 and J is TRBJ2-7, with 7 bases aligning to TRBD2. Trimming cost V 3 bases and J 4 bases; bases outside gene matches: 10. The CDR3 spans 15 residues. Per germline, CDR1 SGDLS and CDR2 YYNGEE. CDR3 in amino acids: CASSGGGLAAYEQYF. Written as DNA, the CDR3 is TGTGCCAGCAGCGGAGGCGGGCTAGCGGCATACGAGCAGTACTTC.

As to this clonotype: It may be a read error: a sequence one base away is much more abundant. The J gene is TRBJ2-5, the V gene TRBV12-3 or TRBV12-4; D is unresolved. The J call is in doubt because the DNA end fits TRBJ2-7 better. The CDR3 spans 16 residues. The CDR3 DNA reads TGTGCCAGCAGTTCCGCAACCGGCGAGGCAAGAGGCGAGCAGTACTTC. Its protein product is CASSSATGEARGEQYF.

This clonotype was seen repeatedly, ten times or more. The rearrangement uses TRBV20-1 and TRBJ1-2, with 7 bases lining up with TRBD1. V shed 4 bases and J 7 bases; nucleotides not matched to a gene: 6. From germline, CDR1 is DFQATT and CDR2 SNEGSKA (reference sequence). This CDR3 spans 12 amino acids. Written as DNA, the CDR3 is TGCAGTGCTACCCCGGAGGGGGCTGGCTACACCTTC. Translated, it gives CSATPEGAGYTF.

Remarks on this clonotype: A single base separates this from a much larger clone, so it may be a read error. V and J are TRBV12-3 or TRBV12-4 and TRBJ2-1, with D perhaps TRBD1 (5 bases). The length of the CDR3 is 12 residues. The V gene lost 3 bases and the J gene lost 9 bases, with 9 bases spanning the gap. CDR3 sequence: CASSLDKGEQFF. The CDR3 coding sequence is TGTGCCAGCAGTTTGGACAAGGGTGAGCAGTTCTTC.

The rearrangement uses TRBV12-3 or TRBV12-4 and TRBJ2-3, with D tentatively TRBD1 or TRBD2 (6 bases each). This CDR3 is built from 15 residues. Trimming left V 3 bases short and J 5 bases short, with 15 bases between. CDR3: CASSFEGGVLDTQYF. In nucleotides, the CDR3 is TGTGCCAGCAGTTTTGAGGGGGGCGTGCTAGATACGCAGTATTTT.

This clonotype showed up just a few times. The rearrangement links TRBV24-1 to TRBJ1-1; TRBD1 agrees at 11 bases. Germline values: CDR1 KGHDR, CDR2 SFDVKD. V gave up 3 bases and J gave up 10 bases; unmatched junction bases: 6. This CDR3 is built from 14 residues. CDR3 loop: CATSDDGQGARAFF. CDR3 DNA sequence: TGTGCCACCAGTGATGACGGACAGGGGGCAAGAGCTTTCTTT.

The chain combines TRBV6-2 or TRBV6-3 with TRBJ1-5; no reliable D call. The CDR3 contains 13 residues. Germline-derived CDR1 and CDR2 are MNHEY and SVGEGT. V lost 5 bases, J lost 4 bases, and 9 bases lay in between. The CDR3 DNA is TGTGCCAGCAGTCCAACCCAAAATCAGCCCCAGCATTTT. Amino acid sequence: CASSPTQNQPQHF.

The chain combines TRBV4-1 with TRBJ1-2; 7 positions agree with TRBD1. The CDR3 covers 15 residues. The J segment lost 5 bases and the V segment lost 2 bases, leaving 8 bases of the junction unmatched. Germline V lookup: CDR1 MGHRA, CDR2 YSYEKL. CDR3 bases: TGCGCCAGCAGCCAACAAATGCAGGGGGAGTATGGCTACACCTTC. Translating gives CASSQQMQGEYGYTF.

This clonotype was detected only a few times. The rearrangement joins TRBV20-1 to TRBJ1-4; D may be TRBD1 (5 bases). The CDR3 spans 14 residues. Trimming removed 4 bases at V and 12 bases at J, with 21 bases between. CDR1 and CDR2 (germline): DFQATT, SNEGSKA (reference sequence). The DNA for the CDR3 is TGCAGTGCTATAAGGACCGCGGGGGGATATGAACTGTTTTTT. It translates to CSAIRTAGGYELFF.

This clonotype was counted between two and nine times. The chain combines TRBV21-1 with TRBJ2-3; the table calls TRBD2, which could not be checked here. TRBV21-1 is described as a pseudogene. CDR3 length equals 17 residues. In DNA form, the CDR3 reads TGTGCCAGCAGCAAAAGGGTGGGGAGTTATAGCACAGATACGCAGTATTTT. This encodes CASSKRVGSYSTDTQYF.

With regard to this clonotype: The junction departs from the called germline gene at one end, perhaps through a read error. The chain joins TRBV12-3 or TRBV12-4 to TRBJ2-1, with 13 bases fitting TRBD2. This CDR3 comprises 13 residues. The CDR3 here is CASRLGTSGKQFF. CDR3 nucleotides: TGTGCCAGCAGATTAGGGACTAGCGGGAAACAGTTCTTC.

There are a few counts of this clonotype. This chain uses TRBV20-1 with TRBJ1-1; the D gene is possibly TRBD1 (5 bases). The germline gives CDR1 DFQATT, CDR2 SNEGSKA (reference sequence). The germline V and J ends were trimmed by 1 base and 4 bases, with 10 bases remaining between them. CDR3 length: 13 residues. CDR3 sequence reads: CSARVGELTEAFF. CDR3 nucleotides: TGCAGTGCTAGAGTAGGGGAGCTCACTGAAGCTTTCTTT.

This clonotype was counted between two and nine times. This chain uses TRBV7-9 with TRBJ2-1; D might be TRBD2 (5 bases). This CDR3 comprises 12 residues. Germline values: CDR1 SEHNR, CDR2 FQNEAQ (reference sequence). The ends were cut back, 4 bases at V and 7 bases at J, with 8 bases in the middle. DNA of the CDR3: TGTGCCAGCAGCTCCACTAGTAATGAGCAGTTCTTC. It codes for CASSSTSNEQFF.

The CDR3 nucleotides read TGTGCCAGCAGGCTGGACAGCACTAATTCACCCCTCCACTTT. It codes for CASRLDSTNSPLHF. V gene TRBV4-2 combines with J gene TRBJ1-6; the D gene is possibly TRBD1 (6 bases). The length of the CDR3 is 14 residues. The germline gives CDR1 LGHNA, CDR2 YNFKEQ. V lost 6 bases, J lost 6 bases, and 12 bases lay in between.

Turning to this clonotype: Germline and junction disagree at one end, which may indicate a read error. The chain is built from TRBV6-5 and TRBJ1-1; the D is unclear. The CDR3 runs 13 residues. Germline lookup yields CDR1 MNHEY and CDR2 SVGAGI. CDR3 region: CASSDSDGREAFF. CDR3 bases: TGTGCCAGCAGTGACTCGGACGGGCGGGAAGCTTTCTTT.

This clonotype came up many times. The CDR3 DNA is TGCAGTGCTTCGGGACTGGGGGTGGGCGGCATTCAGTACTTC. The encoded protein is CSASGLGVGGIQYF. The chain links TRBV20-1 to TRBJ2-4, with D maybe TRBD2 (6 bases). Trimming took 5 bases from V and 9 from J, leaving 20 bases between them. From germline, CDR1 is DFQATT and CDR2 SNEGSKA (reference sequence). The CDR3 has 14 amino acids.

The CDR3 protein is CASSDTETYEQYF. CDR3 sequence (DNA): TGTGCCAGCAGTGACACAGAAACCTACGAGCAGTACTTC. The chain links TRBV6-2 or TRBV6-3 to TRBJ2-7; D is unclear. In germline, CDR1 is MNHEY, CDR2 SVGEGT. The CDR3 loop spans 13 amino acids. Trimming took 5 bases from V and 2 from J, leaving 10 bases between them.

The V and J genes are TRBV18 and TRBJ1-5, with 7 bases matching TRBD1. The J segment lost 4 bases and the V segment lost 6 bases, leaving 6 bases of the junction unmatched. Germline V gene data show CDR1 as KGHSH and CDR2 as LQKENI. The CDR3 consists of 14 residues. In nucleotides, the CDR3 is TGTGCCAGCTCCATAGACAGGGATAATCAGCCCCAGCATTTT. Translating it yields CASSIDRDNQPQHF.

This clonotype occurred a few times. The chain carries TRBV6-6 and TRBJ2-1; 9 bases match TRBD1. After removal of 2 bases from V and 6 bases from J, the junction contained 8 bases not matched to a gene. This CDR3 is built from 16 residues. From germline, CDR1 is MNHNY and CDR2 SVGAGI (reference sequence). CDR3 in amino acids: CASSYPDRGRGNEQFF. CDR3 sequence (DNA): TGTGCCAGCAGTTACCCTGACAGGGGGAGAGGCAATGAGCAGTTCTTC.

The chain employs TRBV12-3 or TRBV12-4 and TRBJ2-3, with 7 bases matching TRBD2. The V gene end was trimmed by 6 bases and the J gene end by 4 bases; junction bases not matched to a gene: 10. The CDR3 contains 15 residues. In nucleotides, the CDR3 is TGTGCCAGCAGGACACGAGCGGGGAGAGCAGATACGCAGTATTTT. Translating gives CASRTRAGRADTQYF.

Of note for this clonotype: One junction end disagrees with the germline gene, perhaps due to a read error. The V call is TRBV6-1, the J call TRBJ2-7; 7 bases agree with TRBD2. The closer fit of TRBJ2-5 to the DNA end suggests the J call may be wrong. The CDR3 consists of 14 residues. Per the germline V gene, CDR1 is MNHNS and CDR2 is SASEGT. The CDR3 loop reads CASSVLAAAETQYF. CDR3 sequence (DNA): TGTGCCAGTAGTGTTCTAGCGGCGGCGGAGACCCAGTACTTC.

V and J are TRBV12-3 or TRBV12-4 and TRBJ1-2; maybe TRBD1 (6 bases). The CDR3 has 15 amino acids. V lost 6 bases and J 3 bases, leaving 17 bases between the germline ends. The CDR3 DNA is TGTGCCAGCAGACTTGGGACAAACCATGACTATGGCTACACCTTC. Translating gives CASRLGTNHDYGYTF.

This chain uses TRBV12-3 or TRBV12-4 with TRBJ2-2; no clear D gene. The CDR3 has 12 amino acids. Trimming cost V 5 bases and J 8 bases, with 9 bases left between them. CDR3 coding DNA: TGTGCCAGCAGTACCCCCACGGGGGAGCTGTTTTTT. It codes for CASSTPTGELFF.

V and J are TRBV4-3 and TRBJ1-6; D remains ambiguous. Germline lookup yields CDR1 LGHNA and CDR2 YSLEER. V dropped 1 base and J dropped 3 bases, with 13 bases sitting between them. The CDR3 extends over 17 amino acids. CDR3 in amino acids: CASSQGLHDYYNSPLHF. The CDR3 DNA is TGCGCCAGCAGCCAAGGACTGCATGACTACTATAATTCACCCCTCCACTTT.

V usage is TRBV27 and J usage is TRBJ2-7; 7 bases are a match to TRBD2. J gave up 5 bases and V 3 bases, and 4 bases lay outside the gene matches. Germline loops: CDR1 MNHEY, CDR2 SMNVEV (reference sequence). The CDR3 is made up of 13 amino acids. The CDR3 spells CASSLREKDEQYF. CDR3 sequence (DNA): TGTGCCAGCAGTTTGCGGGAGAAAGACGAGCAGTACTTC.

As to this clonotype: This may arise from a read error, as a much more abundant clone is one base away. The chain couples TRBV7-3 to TRBJ2-3; the D gene is possibly TRBD1 (6 bases). The CDR3 extends over 15 amino acids. V lost 5 bases and J 2 bases, leaving 14 bases between the germline ends. The V gene's germline CDR1 is SGHTA and CDR2 FQGTGA. CDR3 nucleotides: TGTGCCAGCAGCCAGGGGCGAGCGACCACAGATACGCAGTATTTT. Encoded protein: CASSQGRATTDTQYF.

Comment on this clonotype: A read error is possible here, since a much larger clone lies one base away. This rearrangement joins TRBV7-2 to TRBJ1-2; 10 bases are a match to TRBD1. V shed 3 bases, J shed 8 bases, and the junction held 6 bases outside the gene matches. The V gene's germline CDR1 is SGHTA and CDR2 FQGNSA. The CDR3 has 14 amino acids. CDR3 sequence (DNA): TGTGCCAGCAGCTTCCGGACAGGGGGGAAAGGCTACACCTTC. Protein product: CASSFRTGGKGYTF.